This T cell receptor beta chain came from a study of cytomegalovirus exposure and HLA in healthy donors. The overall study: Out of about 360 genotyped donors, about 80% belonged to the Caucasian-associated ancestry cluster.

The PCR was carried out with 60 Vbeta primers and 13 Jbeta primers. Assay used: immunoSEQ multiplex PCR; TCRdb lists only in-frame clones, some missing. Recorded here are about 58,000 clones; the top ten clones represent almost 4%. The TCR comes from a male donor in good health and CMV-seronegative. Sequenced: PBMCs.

The CDR3, as DNA: TGTGCCAGCAGCTTAGCACAGGGTTTCACTGAAGCTTTCTTT. Translating gives CASSLAQGFTEAFF. V and J are TRBV7-2 and TRBJ1-1; perhaps TRBD1 as D (6 bases). V lost 0 bases, J lost 4 bases, and 9 bases lay in between. Per the germline V gene, CDR1 is SGHTA and CDR2 is FQGNSA. The CDR3 has 14 residues. Based on the CDR3 plus reference TRBV7-2 and TRBJ1-1, the full variable domain is GAGVSQSPSNKVTEKGKDVELRCDPISGHTALYWYRQSLGQGLEFLIYFQGNSAPDKSGLPSDRFSAERTGGSVSTLTIQRTQQEDSAVYLCASSLAQGFTEAFFGQGTRLTVV.